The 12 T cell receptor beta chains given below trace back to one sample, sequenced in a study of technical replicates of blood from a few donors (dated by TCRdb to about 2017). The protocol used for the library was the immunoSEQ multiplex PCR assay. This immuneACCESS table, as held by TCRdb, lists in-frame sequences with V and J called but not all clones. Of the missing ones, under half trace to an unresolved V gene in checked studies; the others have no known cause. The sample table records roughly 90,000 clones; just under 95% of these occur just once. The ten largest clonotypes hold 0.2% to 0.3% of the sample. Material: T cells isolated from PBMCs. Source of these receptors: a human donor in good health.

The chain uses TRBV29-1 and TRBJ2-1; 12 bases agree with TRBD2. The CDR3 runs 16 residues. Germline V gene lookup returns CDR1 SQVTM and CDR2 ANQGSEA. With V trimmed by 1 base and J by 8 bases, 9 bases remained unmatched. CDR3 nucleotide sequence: TGCAGCGTTGAAGGGGCCCTAGCGGGAGGGCCACATGAGCAGTTCTTC. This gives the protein CSVEGALAGGPHEQFF.

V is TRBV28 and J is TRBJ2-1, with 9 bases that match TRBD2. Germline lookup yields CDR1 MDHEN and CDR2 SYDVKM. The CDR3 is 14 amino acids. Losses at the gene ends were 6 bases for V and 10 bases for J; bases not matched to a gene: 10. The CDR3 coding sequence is TGTGCCAGCAGAGCGGGAGGCCTGCTGCGGGAGCAGTTCTTC. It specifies CASRAGGLLREQFF.

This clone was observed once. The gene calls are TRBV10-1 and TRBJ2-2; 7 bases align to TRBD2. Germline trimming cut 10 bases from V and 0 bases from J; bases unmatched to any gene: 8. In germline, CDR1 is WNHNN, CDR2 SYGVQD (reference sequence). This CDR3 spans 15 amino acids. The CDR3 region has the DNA TGCGCCACCAAGATGGGGGGGGCGAACACCGGGGAGCTGTTTTTT. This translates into CATKMGGANTGELFF.

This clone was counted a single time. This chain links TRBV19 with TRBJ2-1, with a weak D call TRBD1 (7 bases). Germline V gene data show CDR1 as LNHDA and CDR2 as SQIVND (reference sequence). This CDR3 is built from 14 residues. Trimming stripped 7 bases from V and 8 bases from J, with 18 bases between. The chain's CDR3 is CASTTDREADEQFF. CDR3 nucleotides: TGTGCCAGTACCACCGACAGGGAGGCCGATGAGCAGTTCTTC.

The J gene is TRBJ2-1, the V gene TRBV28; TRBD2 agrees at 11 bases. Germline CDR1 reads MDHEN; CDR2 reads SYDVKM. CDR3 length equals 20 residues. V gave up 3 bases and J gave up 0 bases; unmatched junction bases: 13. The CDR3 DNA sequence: TGTGCCAGCAGTTTCCCCGGGACTAGCGGAGCCTCGAGCTCCTACAATGAGCAGTTCTTC. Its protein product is CASSFPGTSGASSSYNEQFF.

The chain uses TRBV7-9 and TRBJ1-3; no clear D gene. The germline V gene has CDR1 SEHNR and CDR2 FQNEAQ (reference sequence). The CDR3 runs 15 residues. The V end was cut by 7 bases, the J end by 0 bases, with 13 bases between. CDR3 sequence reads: CASNLPILSGNTIYF. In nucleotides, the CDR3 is TGTGCCAGCAACCTACCAATACTCTCTGGAAACACCATATATTTT.

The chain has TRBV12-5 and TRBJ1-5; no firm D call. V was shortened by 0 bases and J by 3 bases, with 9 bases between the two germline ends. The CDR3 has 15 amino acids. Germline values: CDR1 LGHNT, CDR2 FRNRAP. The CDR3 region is CASGLVRGPNQPQHF. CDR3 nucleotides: TGTGCTAGTGGTTTGGTACGGGGTCCCAATCAGCCCCAGCATTTT.

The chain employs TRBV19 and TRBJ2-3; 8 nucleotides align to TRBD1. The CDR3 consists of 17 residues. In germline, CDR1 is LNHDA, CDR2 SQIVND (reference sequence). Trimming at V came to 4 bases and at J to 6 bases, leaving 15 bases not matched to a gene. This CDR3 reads CASSNAGGRIFSDTQYF. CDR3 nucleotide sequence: TGTGCCAGTAGTAACGCAGGGGGCCGAATTTTTTCGGATACGCAGTATTTT. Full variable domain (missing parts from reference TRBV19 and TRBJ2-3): DGGITQSPKYLFRKEGQNVTLSCEQNLNHDAMYWYRQDPGQGLRLIYYSQIVNDFQKGDIAEGYSVSREKKESFPLTVTSAQKNPTAFYLCASSNAGGRIFSDTQYFGPGTRLTVL.

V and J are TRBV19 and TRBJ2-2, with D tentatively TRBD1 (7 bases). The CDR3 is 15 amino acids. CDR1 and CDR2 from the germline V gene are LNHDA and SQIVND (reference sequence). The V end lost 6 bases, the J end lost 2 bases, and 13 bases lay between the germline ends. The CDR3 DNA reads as TGTGCCAGTAGGCGACTAGGGGGCAACACCGGGGAGCTGTTTTTT. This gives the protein CASRRLGGNTGELFF.

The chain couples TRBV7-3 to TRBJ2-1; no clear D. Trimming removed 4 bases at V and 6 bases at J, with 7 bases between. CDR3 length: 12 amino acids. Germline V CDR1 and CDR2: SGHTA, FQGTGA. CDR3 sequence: CASSSDSNEQFF. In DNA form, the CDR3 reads TGTGCCAGCAGCTCTGACTCCAATGAGCAGTTCTTC.

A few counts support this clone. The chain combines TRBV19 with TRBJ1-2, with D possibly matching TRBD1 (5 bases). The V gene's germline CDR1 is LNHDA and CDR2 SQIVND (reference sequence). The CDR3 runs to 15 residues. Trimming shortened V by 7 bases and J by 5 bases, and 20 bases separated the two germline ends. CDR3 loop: CASTPSLGSGYGYTF. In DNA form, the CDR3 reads TGTGCCAGTACCCCCTCTCTGGGTTCAGGGTATGGCTACACCTTC.

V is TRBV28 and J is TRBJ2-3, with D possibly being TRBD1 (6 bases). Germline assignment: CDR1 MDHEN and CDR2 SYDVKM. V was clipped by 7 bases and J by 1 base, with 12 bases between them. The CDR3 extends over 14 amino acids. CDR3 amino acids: CASISWGRTDTQYF. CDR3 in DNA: TGTGCCAGCATTTCTTGGGGGCGCACAGATACGCAGTATTTT. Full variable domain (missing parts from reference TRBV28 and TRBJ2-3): DVKVTQSSRYLVKRTGEKVFLECVQDMDHENMFWYRQDPGLGLRLIYFSYDVKMKEKGDIPEGYSVSREKKERFSLILESASTNQTSMYLCASISWGRTDTQYFGPGTRLTVL.